This section outlines one T cell receptor (beta chain) sequence together with its context. Data came from immunoSEQ multiplex PCR; TCRdb stores just in-frame clones and leaves some out. Among fewer than 130,000 clones listed, 85% were seen once. The data derive from a study of blood T cell repertoires in COVID-19. Study overall: The United States, Italy and Spain provided the acute and convalescent COVID-19 samples. In each case, the material was cDNA or gDNA derived from T cells, B-cell-depleted T cells, or PBMCs.

With 6 bases removed from V and 10 bases from J, the gap between germline ends came to 10 bases. CDR3 size: 11 residues. The germline CDR1 and CDR2 sequences are MDHEN and SYDVKM. V usage is TRBV28 and J usage is TRBJ2-1, with D possibly being TRBD1 (5 bases). Sequenced input: peripheral blood. This TCR derives from a human donor in a cohort sampled during active COVID-19. The CDR3 DNA sequence: TGTGCCAGCAGCCCTAGACAGGAGCAGTTCTTC. Residues: CASSPRQEQFF.